What follows are 25 T cell receptor beta chains derived from one specimen sequenced in a study of cytomegalovirus exposure and HLA in healthy donors. It was with 60 Vbeta and 13 Jbeta primers that the PCR ran. Using immunoSEQ multiplex PCR, the repertoire was profiled, and TCRdb retains in-frame clones only, with some absent. This sample has roughly 120,000 clones, with around 83% found just once. Sequenced material: PBMCs. These receptors came from a woman aged 60-75 years in good health and CMV-seropositive.

This clone appeared once. This rearrangement joins TRBV15 to TRBJ2-7; no clear D gene. Germline V gives CDR1 LNHNV, CDR2 YYDKDF (reference sequence). The V and J ends lost 0 bases and 0 bases respectively, with 9 bases between them. This CDR3 region has 15 residues. As DNA, the CDR3 is TGTGCCACCAGCAGAGATCAGTCCAACTCCTACGAGCAGTACTTC. Residues: CATSRDQSNSYEQYF.

The V call is TRBV7-9, the J call TRBJ2-1, with 8 bases aligning to TRBD2. Germline-derived CDR1 and CDR2 are SEHNR and FQNEAQ (reference sequence). The CDR3 has 13 amino acids. V was pared by 7 bases and J by 10 bases, with 9 bases of the junction left unmatched. The CDR3 region has the DNA TGTGCCAGCACAGCGGGAGTAGAAGGGGAGCAGTTCTTC. It yields the protein CASTAGVEGEQFF. Variable domain in full (rest from reference TRBV7-9 and TRBJ2-1): DTGVSQNPRHKITKRGQNVTFRCDPISEHNRLYWYRQTLGQGPEFLTYFQNEAQLEKSRLLSDRFSAERPKGSFSTLEIQRTEQGDSAMYLCASTAGVEGEQFFGPGTRLTVL.

CDR3: CASSYLGAHQPQHF. CDR3 bases: TGTGCCAGCAGTTACTTAGGGGCGCATCAGCCCCAGCATTTT. The chain joins TRBV6-6 to TRBJ1-5, with D possibly matching TRBD1 (5 bases). Germline values: CDR1 MNHNY, CDR2 SVGAGI (reference sequence). Trimming stripped 1 base from V and 5 bases from J, with 9 bases between. The CDR3 has 14 residues.

This chain connects TRBV7-3 to TRBJ2-1, with 10 bases aligning to TRBD1. The germline gives CDR1 SGHTA, CDR2 FQGTGA. V shed 5 bases and J 7 bases; nucleotides not matched to a gene: 8. CDR3 length equals 15 residues. The CDR3 nucleotides read TGTGCCAGCAGCCCTCGACAGGGGGCTACAAATGAGCAGTTCTTC. The encoded protein is CASSPRQGATNEQFF.

A few counts support this clone. This sequence joins TRBV27 and TRBJ2-1; TRBD2 aligns across 11 bases. The germline V gene encodes CDR1 MNHEY and CDR2 SMNVEV (reference sequence). CDR3 length: 15 residues. The trim removed 6 bases at V and 15 bases at J, leaving 16 bases unmatched. The CDR3 nucleotides read TGTGCCAGCAGGCGTGGGGCTAGCGGGAGGCCCCCTCCGTTCTTC. Encoded protein: CASRRGASGRPPPFF.

This clone was picked up one time. The V gene is TRBV27, the J gene TRBJ2-1; 11 positions agree with TRBD2. V lost 0 bases to trimming and J lost 3 bases; unmatched junction nucleotides: 13. The CDR3 is 20 amino acids. Looked up from germline, CDR1 is MNHEY and CDR2 is SMNVEV (reference sequence). CDR3 sequence (DNA): TGTGCCAGCAGTTTATCGATACCCGGCCTACTAGCGGGAGTCTACAATGAGCAGTTCTTC. Translating it yields CASSLSIPGLLAGVYNEQFF.

The chain joins TRBV9 to TRBJ2-7; 7 nucleotides align to TRBD1. V gave up 0 bases and J gave up 0 bases; unmatched junction bases: 3. The length of the CDR3 is 15 residues. In germline, CDR1 is SGDLS, CDR2 YYNGEE. The CDR3 DNA sequence: TGTGCCAGCAGCGTAGGGGACAGCAACTCCTACGAGCAGTACTTC. Translated: CASSVGDSNSYEQYF.

The table lists this clone with a few counts. This chain joins TRBV2 and TRBJ1-2, with D perhaps TRBD1 (6 bases). Per the germline V gene, CDR1 is SNHLY and CDR2 is FYNNEI. The CDR3 consists of 12 residues. V was cut by 3 bases and J by 7 bases, with 9 bases left in between. This CDR3 reads CASSDYRVGYTF. The CDR3 nucleotides read TGTGCCAGCAGTGACTACAGGGTTGGCTACACCTTC. The complete variable domain, with remaining parts taken from reference TRBV2 and TRBJ1-2, reads EPEVTQTPSHQVTQMGQEVILRCVPISNHLYFYWYRQILGQKVEFLVSFYNNEISEKSEIFDDQFSVERPDGSNFTLKIRSTKLEDSAMYFCASSDYRVGYTFGSGTRLTVV.

A few counts support this clone. CDR3 DNA sequence: TGTGCCAGCAGTTATGGTCTAGCGGGAGGGGGTGAGCAGTTCTTC. It yields the protein CASSYGLAGGGEQFF. V gene TRBV6-6 combines with J gene TRBJ2-1, with 12 bases aligning to TRBD2. Per germline, CDR1 MNHNY and CDR2 SVGAGI (reference sequence). J gave up 9 bases and V 3 bases, and 6 bases lay outside the gene matches. This CDR3 region has 15 residues.

The chain links TRBV19 to TRBJ1-1; D not resolved. Germline loops: CDR1 LNHDA, CDR2 SQIVND (reference sequence). Trimming took 2 bases from V and 5 from J, leaving 15 bases between them. CDR3 length equals 15 residues. DNA for the CDR3: TGTGCCAGTAGTATATATGGGTACCGGAGGACTGAAGCTTTCTTT. It translates to CASSIYGYRRTEAFF.

V is TRBV6-5 and J is TRBJ1-2; no clear D gene. The germline V and J ends were trimmed by 0 bases and 8 bases, with 10 bases remaining between them. Germline V lookup: CDR1 MNHEY, CDR2 SVGAGI. The CDR3 is made up of 13 amino acids. The CDR3 coding sequence is TGTGCCAGCAGTTACTCCGGACTGAAAGGCTACACCTTC. Its protein is CASSYSGLKGYTF.

The J gene is TRBJ2-3, the V gene TRBV18; TRBD2 matches 8 bases. In germline, CDR1 is KGHSH, CDR2 LQKENI. V trimming: 0 bases; J trimming: 5 bases; junction bases outside the gene matches: 19. The CDR3 length is 20 residues. The chain's CDR3 is CASSPPMSVMAREGEDTQYF. The CDR3 nucleotides are TGTGCCAGCTCACCACCGATGTCTGTAATGGCTCGGGAGGGGGAAGATACGCAGTATTTT.

V usage is TRBV11-3 and J usage is TRBJ1-2; possible D gene TRBD1, 5 bases. V was pared by 5 bases and J by 4 bases, with 11 bases between. Germline V gene data show CDR1 as SGHNT and CDR2 as YENEEA. The length of the CDR3 is 13 residues. CDR3 DNA sequence: TGTGCCAGCAGCATCAGGGATGGCTATGGCTACACCTTC. Amino acid sequence: CASSIRDGYGYTF.

This clone was counted once. The V gene is TRBV29-1, the J gene TRBJ2-5; TRBD1 is a possible D gene (6 bases). In germline, CDR1 is SQVTM, CDR2 ANQGSEA. V lost 5 bases and J lost 4, with 14 bases in between. This CDR3 comprises 13 residues. The CDR3 loop is CSVRLGGRETQYF. The CDR3 DNA reads TGCAGCGTTCGGCTAGGGGGAAGAGAGACCCAGTACTTC.

This clone was observed a handful of times. The chain is built from TRBV7-7 and TRBJ2-5; weak D call: TRBD1 (5 bases). Germline V gene sequence: CDR1 SSHAT, CDR2 FNYEAQ (reference sequence). The CDR3 runs to 15 residues. Trimming shortened V by 0 bases and J by 1 base, and 9 bases separated the two germline ends. The CDR3 loop reads CASSLAPGFQETQYF. CDR3 coding DNA: TGTGCCAGCAGCTTAGCACCAGGGTTCCAAGAGACCCAGTACTTC.

This chain links TRBV6-7 with TRBJ1-6; D is unclear. Being an ORF, TRBV6-7 has a function that is uncertain. With 1 base removed from V and 8 bases from J, the gap between germline ends came to 12 bases. This CDR3 is 15 amino acids long. CDR3 loop: CASSYWVRWDSPLHF. In DNA, the CDR3 is TGTGCCAGCAGTTACTGGGTGAGGTGGGATTCACCCCTCCACTTT.

The chain uses TRBV5-1 and TRBJ1-2; D not certain. Germline-derived CDR1 and CDR2 are SGHRS and YFSETQ. The CDR3 extends over 16 amino acids. V dropped 0 bases and J dropped 8 bases, with 20 bases sitting between them. The CDR3 DNA reads TGCGCCAGCAGCTTGGCCCGTGGTATCCCCGCGAGGGGCTACACCTTC. It translates to CASSLARGIPARGYTF. Looking up the rest from reference TRBV5-1 and TRBJ1-2 gives the full variable domain: KAGVTQTPRYLIKTRGQQVTLSCSPISGHRSVSWYQQTPGQGLQFLFEYFSETQRNKGNFPGRFSGRQFSNSRSEMNVSTLELGDSALYLCASSLARGIPARGYTFGSGTRLTVV.

V and J are TRBV10-3 and TRBJ2-7; the D gene is possibly TRBD2 (5 bases). V lost 6 bases, J lost 7 bases, and 13 bases lay in between. CDR1 and CDR2 (germline): ENHRY, SYGVKD. There are 12 residues in the CDR3. CDR3 sequence: CAISLAAKEQYF. The CDR3 DNA follows: TGTGCCATCAGCCTAGCTGCTAAAGAGCAGTACTTC.

The chain's CDR3 is CASSQLKRNYNEQFF. Here the CDR3 DNA reads TGTGCCAGCAGCCAATTAAAGCGTAACTACAATGAGCAGTTCTTC. The chain joins TRBV14 to TRBJ2-1; D gene unclear. This CDR3 comprises 15 residues. CDR1 and CDR2 (germline): SGHDN, FVKESK. The V end lost 2 bases, the J end lost 3 bases, and 11 bases lay between the germline ends.

The chain has TRBV27 and TRBJ2-3, with 12 bases that match TRBD2. Germline CDR1 is MNHEY and CDR2 is SMNVEV (reference sequence). This CDR3 spans 16 amino acids. V lost 5 bases to trimming and J lost 7 bases; unmatched junction nucleotides: 10. The CDR3 DNA reads TGTGCCAGCAGTCCGCTGACTAGCGGGAGAAAACATACGCAGTATTTT. It translates to CASSPLTSGRKHTQYF.

The chain is built from TRBV29-1 and TRBJ2-1, with 10 bases identical to TRBD2. V lost 2 bases, J lost 6 bases, and 4 bases stayed unmatched. This CDR3 comprises 14 residues. CDR1 and CDR2 from the germline V gene are SQVTM and ANQGSEA. The CDR3 sequence: CSVERTSGANEQFF. The DNA for the CDR3 is TGCAGCGTTGAAAGGACTAGCGGTGCCAATGAGCAGTTCTTC.

V is TRBV10-1 and J is TRBJ1-5, with TRBD1 matching over 7 bases. The CDR3 is made up of 15 amino acids. With V trimmed by 7 bases and J by 7 bases, 13 bases remained unmatched. Germline V CDR1 and CDR2: WNHNN, SYGVQD (reference sequence). CDR3 protein: CASISQTGRMQPQHF. The CDR3 DNA follows: TGCGCCAGCATCTCCCAGACAGGGCGTATGCAGCCCCAGCATTTT.

V is TRBV6-5 and J is TRBJ1-2, with D maybe TRBD1 (6 bases). Trimming took 4 bases from V and 7 from J, leaving 16 bases between them. The CDR3 consists of 14 residues. CDR1 and CDR2 from the germline V gene are MNHEY and SVGAGI. CDR3: CASSLDSPMGGYTF. The CDR3 DNA reads TGTGCCAGCAGTTTGGACAGCCCTATGGGTGGCTACACCTTC.

This clone is a singleton in its sample. This chain connects TRBV6-5 to TRBJ1-5; D unresolved. Germline V gene lookup returns CDR1 MNHEY and CDR2 SVGAGI. This CDR3 spans 12 amino acids. V lost 5 bases to trimming and J lost 3 bases, with 5 bases between them. The CDR3 protein is CASSTLNQPQHF. CDR3 sequence (DNA): TGTGCCAGCAGTACTCTCAATCAGCCCCAGCATTTT.

This clone was counted a single time. The chain is built from TRBV4-1 and TRBJ2-5; D ambiguous. V was shortened by 1 base and J by 0 bases, with 12 bases between the two germline ends. This CDR3 spans 16 amino acids. Germline loops: CDR1 MGHRA, CDR2 YSYEKL. For the CDR3, the DNA is TGCGCCAGCAGCCAAGTTGGGTCGCGGCACCAAGAGACCCAGTACTTC. This gives the protein CASSQVGSRHQETQYF.